The clone carrying this TCR beta chain is medium-sized by share. The antigen is not known. Assay: immunoSEQ multiplex PCR; the TCRdb copy retains only in-frame clones and omits some. The data contain about 21,000 clones, around 85% of them singletons. The data stem from a study of T cells after posttransplantation cyclophosphamide. Findings and caveats of the study: TRB clonality was highly associated with recipient CMV seropositivity and reactivation. Later blood repertoires were often dominated by clones from the donor CD8+ memory compartment. TRB overlap between skin or GI tissue T cells and blood was limited.

Sampled 1 year posttransplant, controls received myeloablative marrow transplants, methotrexate and a calcineurin inhibitor. This CDR3 region has 17 residues. V lost 6 bases to trimming and J lost 6 bases, with 24 bases between them. The V gene's germline CDR1 is LNHDA and CDR2 SQIVND (reference sequence). This chain links TRBV19 with TRBJ1-5; D possibly corresponds to TRBD1 (5 bases). The sequence derives from a female patient between 30 and 40 years old who received an allogeneic stem cell transplant from an unrelated donor, was CMV-positive, and had acute and chronic GVHD. Some T cells could come from the graft donor. The starting material was PBMCs, obtained 350 to 400 days after allogeneic stem cell transplant with calcineurin inhibitor and methotrexate. In nucleotides, the CDR3 is TGTGCCAGTAGCCAAAGGGGAGGACGCAGTGGAGGTCAGCCCCAGCATTTT. Translation gives CASSQRGGRSGGQPQHF.